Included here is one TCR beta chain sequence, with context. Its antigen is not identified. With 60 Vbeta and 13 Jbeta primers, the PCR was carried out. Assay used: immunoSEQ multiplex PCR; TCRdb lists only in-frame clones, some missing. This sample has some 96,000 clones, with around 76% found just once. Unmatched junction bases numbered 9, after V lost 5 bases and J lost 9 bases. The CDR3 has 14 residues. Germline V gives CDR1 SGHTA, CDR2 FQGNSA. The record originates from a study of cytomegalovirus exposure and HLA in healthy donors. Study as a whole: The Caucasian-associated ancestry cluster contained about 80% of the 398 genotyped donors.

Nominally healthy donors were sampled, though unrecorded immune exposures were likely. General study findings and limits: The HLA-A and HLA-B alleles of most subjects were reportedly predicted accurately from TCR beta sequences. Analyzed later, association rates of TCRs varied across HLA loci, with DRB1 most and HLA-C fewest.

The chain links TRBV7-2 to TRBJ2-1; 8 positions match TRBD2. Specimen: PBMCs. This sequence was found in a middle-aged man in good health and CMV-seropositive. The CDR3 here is CASSPGGGRSEQFF. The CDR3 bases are TGTGCCAGCAGCCCCGGGGGGGGTCGGAGTGAGCAGTTCTTC.